The rows below give T cell receptor beta chains drawn from one sample of a study of blood T cell repertoires in COVID-19. Method: immunoSEQ multiplex PCR; TCRdb's copy keeps in-frame clones and lacks some. Of approximately 240,000 clones detected, approximately 87% appear once; the ten largest clones hold approximately 3%. Material: PBMCs or T cells enriched from blood (not recorded which). The receptors here all came from a woman between 45 and 65 years old in a cohort exposed to, infected with or recovered from COVID-19 (not recorded which). Both conserved end residues are trimmed from each CDR3. The size of a clone is reported for some rows only, either as once, few or many, or as a class for expanded clones.

clone_size	v_call	cdr3_aa
.	TRBV3-1/TRBV3-2	ASSQESIRGYT
.	TRBV27	ASRSSPRANYGYT
.	TRBV27	ASSLRGLEGWPY
.	TRBV9	ASSVGTGLKEGKLF
.	TRBV9	ASSVAPGGYEQY
few	TRBV28	ASSLGYYTGELF
.	TRBV7-9	ASSWGGGENYGYT
.	TRBV7-9	ASSLLWTEAF
.	TRBV4-3	ASSQDSPGLFGYT
.	TRBV9	ASSVGNSLSNYGYT
.	TRBV9	ASSLTSGAYNEQF
.	TRBV7-2	ASSYPGGHLSEQY
.	TRBV30	AWSVLLRGNTGELF
.	TRBV2	ASSDLDRSGIGNQPQH
.	TRBV10-3	AISENGSTDTQY
.	TRBV4-2	ASSQSGDQPQH
.	TRBV28	ASSPFDRGLYEQY
.	TRBV5-1	ASSSSTSGSYEQY
.	TRBV5-4	ASSNAGQGPNTEAF
.	TRBV19	ASSQKGQGRGWHYGYT
.	TRBV4-3	ASSQDRNGYEQY
.	TRBV7-2	ASSKTSGGALDTQY
few	TRBV5-4	ASSLAGTRETQY
few	TRBV30	AWSEEGYGYT
.	TRBV5-1	ASSISHRGTGELF
.	TRBV7-8	ASRPGLPNTGELF
.	TRBV9	ASSAGLVPQETQY
.	TRBV25-1	ASSQGSGNQPQH
.	TRBV30	AWSQDGGRYGYT
.	TRBV5-1	ASSHERDTEAF
once	TRBV5-1	ASSSPTSGAGTETQY
.	TRBV6-2/TRBV6-3	ASSFSGISYEQY
.	TRBV24-1	ATSDWTPGGTQY
.	TRBV7-2	ASRPTGGPLNNEQF
.	TRBV3-1/TRBV3-2	ASSQGQGYSPLH